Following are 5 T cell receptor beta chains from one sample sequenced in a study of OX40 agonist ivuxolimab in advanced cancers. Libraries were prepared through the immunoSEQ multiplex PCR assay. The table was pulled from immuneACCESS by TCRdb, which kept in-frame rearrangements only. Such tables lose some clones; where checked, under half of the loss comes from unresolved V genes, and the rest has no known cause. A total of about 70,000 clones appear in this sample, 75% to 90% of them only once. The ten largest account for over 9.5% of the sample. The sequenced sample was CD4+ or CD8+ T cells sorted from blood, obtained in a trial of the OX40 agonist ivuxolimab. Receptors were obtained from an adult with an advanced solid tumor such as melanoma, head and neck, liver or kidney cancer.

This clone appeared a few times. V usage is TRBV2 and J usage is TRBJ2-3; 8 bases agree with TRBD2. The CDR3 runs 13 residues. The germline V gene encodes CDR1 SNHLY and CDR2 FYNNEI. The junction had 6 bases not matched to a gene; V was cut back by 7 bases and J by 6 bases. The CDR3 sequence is CASIRGGRDTQYF. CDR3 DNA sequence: TGTGCCAGCATTCGGGGGGGCCGGGATACGCAGTATTTT.

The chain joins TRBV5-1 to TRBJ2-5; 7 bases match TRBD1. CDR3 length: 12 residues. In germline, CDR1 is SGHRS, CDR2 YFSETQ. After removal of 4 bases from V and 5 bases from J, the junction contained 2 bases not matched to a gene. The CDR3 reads CASSLDRETQYF. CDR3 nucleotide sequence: TGCGCCAGCAGCCTGGACAGGGAGACCCAGTACTTC.

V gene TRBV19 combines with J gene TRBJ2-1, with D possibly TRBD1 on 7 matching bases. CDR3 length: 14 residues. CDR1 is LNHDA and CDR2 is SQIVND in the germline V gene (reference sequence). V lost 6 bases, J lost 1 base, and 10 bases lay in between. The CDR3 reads CASRSGGSYNEQFF. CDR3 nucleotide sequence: TGTGCCAGTAGGTCAGGGGGGTCCTACAATGAGCAGTTCTTC. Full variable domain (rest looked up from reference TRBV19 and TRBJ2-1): DGGITQSPKYLFRKEGQNVTLSCEQNLNHDAMYWYRQDPGQGLRLIYYSQIVNDFQKGDIAEGYSVSREKKESFPLTVTSAQKNPTAFYLCASRSGGSYNEQFFGPGTRLTVL.

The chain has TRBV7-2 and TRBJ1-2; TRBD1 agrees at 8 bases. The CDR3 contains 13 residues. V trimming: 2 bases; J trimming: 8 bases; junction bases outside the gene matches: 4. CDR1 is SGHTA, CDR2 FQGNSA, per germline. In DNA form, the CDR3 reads TGTGCCAGCAGCTTATTACAGGGGGAGGGCTACACCTTC. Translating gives CASSLLQGEGYTF.

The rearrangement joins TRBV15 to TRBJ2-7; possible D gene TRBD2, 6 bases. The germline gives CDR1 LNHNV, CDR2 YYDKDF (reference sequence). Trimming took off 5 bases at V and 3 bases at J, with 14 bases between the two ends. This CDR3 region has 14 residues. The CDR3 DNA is TGTGCCACCAGCCTTCGGGGGAGGCACTACGAGCAGTACTTC. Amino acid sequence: CATSLRGRHYEQYF.